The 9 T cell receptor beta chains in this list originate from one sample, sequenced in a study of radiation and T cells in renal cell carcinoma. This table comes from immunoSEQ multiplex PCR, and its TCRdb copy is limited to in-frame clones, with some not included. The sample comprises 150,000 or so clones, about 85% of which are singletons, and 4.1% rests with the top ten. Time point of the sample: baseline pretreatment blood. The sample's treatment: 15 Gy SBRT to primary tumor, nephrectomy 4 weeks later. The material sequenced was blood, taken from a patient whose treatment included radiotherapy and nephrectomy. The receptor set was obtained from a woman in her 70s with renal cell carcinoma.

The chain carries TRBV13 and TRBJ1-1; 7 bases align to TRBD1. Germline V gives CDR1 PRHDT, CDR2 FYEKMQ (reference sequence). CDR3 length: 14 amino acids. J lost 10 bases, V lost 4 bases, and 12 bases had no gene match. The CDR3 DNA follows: TGTGCCAGCAGCTCCACGGACAGGAGTTGGCGAGCTTTCTTT. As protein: CASSSTDRSWRAFF. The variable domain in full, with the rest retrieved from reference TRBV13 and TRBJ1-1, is AAGVIQSPRHLIKEKRETATLKCYPIPRHDTVYWYQQGPGQDPQFLISFYEKMQSDKGSIPDRFSAQQFSDYHSELNMSSLELGDSALYFCASSSTDRSWRAFFGQGTRLTVV.

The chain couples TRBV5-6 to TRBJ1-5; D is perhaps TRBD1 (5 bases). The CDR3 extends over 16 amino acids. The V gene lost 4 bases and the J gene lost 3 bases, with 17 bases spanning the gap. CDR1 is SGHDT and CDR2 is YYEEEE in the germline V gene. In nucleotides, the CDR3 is TGTGCCAGCAGCGGTGCGGTGTGGGGGGACAATCAGCCCCAGCATTTT. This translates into CASSGAVWGDNQPQHF.

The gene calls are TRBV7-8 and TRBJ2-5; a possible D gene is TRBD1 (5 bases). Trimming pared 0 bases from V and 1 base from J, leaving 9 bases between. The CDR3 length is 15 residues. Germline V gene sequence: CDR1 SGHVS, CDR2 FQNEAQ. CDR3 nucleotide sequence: TGTGCCAGCAGCTTAGCTAGGGGTGGCCAAGAGACCCAGTACTTC. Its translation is CASSLARGGQETQYF.

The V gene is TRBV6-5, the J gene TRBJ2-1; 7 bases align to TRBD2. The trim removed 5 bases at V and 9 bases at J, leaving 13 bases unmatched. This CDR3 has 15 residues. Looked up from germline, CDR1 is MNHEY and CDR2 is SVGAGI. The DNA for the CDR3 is TGTGCCAGCAGTCTACGGACCGGGACTATTTCTGAGCAGTTCTTC. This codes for CASSLRTGTISEQFF.

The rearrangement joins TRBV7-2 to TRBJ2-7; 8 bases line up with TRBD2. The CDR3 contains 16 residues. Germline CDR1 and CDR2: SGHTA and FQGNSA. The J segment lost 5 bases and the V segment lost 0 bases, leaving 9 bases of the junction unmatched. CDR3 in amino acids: CASSLAGLGLRHEQYF. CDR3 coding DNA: TGTGCCAGCAGCTTAGCGGGACTAGGGTTACGCCACGAGCAGTACTTC.

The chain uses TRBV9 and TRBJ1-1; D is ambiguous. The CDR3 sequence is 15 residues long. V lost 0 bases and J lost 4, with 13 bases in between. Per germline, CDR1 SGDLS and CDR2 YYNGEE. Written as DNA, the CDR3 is TGTGCCAGCAGCGTAGTGGGTAGGTTGGGCACTGAAGCTTTCTTT. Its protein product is CASSVVGRLGTEAFF.

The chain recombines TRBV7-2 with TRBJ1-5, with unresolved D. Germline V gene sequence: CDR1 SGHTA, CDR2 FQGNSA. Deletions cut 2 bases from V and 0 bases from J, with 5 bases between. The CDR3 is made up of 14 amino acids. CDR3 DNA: TGTGCCAGCAGCTTAAAGGGTAGCAATCAGCCCCAGCATTTT. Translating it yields CASSLKGSNQPQHF.

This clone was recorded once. Here the CDR3 DNA reads TGCAGCTCGACCTCCGGGACAGGTAACGAGCAGTACTTC. It translates to CSSTSGTGNEQYF. V and J are TRBV29-1 and TRBJ2-7; 8 positions match TRBD1. CDR1 is SQVTM, CDR2 ANQGSEA, per germline. V lost 8 bases and J lost 5; bases outside the gene matches: 11. The CDR3 consists of 13 residues.

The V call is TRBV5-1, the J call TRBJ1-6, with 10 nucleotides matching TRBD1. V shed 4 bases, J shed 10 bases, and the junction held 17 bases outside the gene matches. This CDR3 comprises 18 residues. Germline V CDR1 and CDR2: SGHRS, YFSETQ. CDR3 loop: CASSLRSGTGDRGSPLHF. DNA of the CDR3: TGCGCCAGCAGCCTACGATCCGGGACAGGGGACAGGGGATCACCCCTCCACTTT. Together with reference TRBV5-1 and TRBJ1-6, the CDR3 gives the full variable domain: KAGVTQTPRYLIKTRGQQVTLSCSPISGHRSVSWYQQTPGQGLQFLFEYFSETQRNKGNFPGRFSGRQFSNSRSEMNVSTLELGDSALYLCASSLRSGTGDRGSPLHFGNGTRLTVT.